These T cell receptor beta chains were read from a single sample in a study of type 1 regulatory T cells. These TCRs are of unknown antigen specificity. TCRdb reprocessed the reads via MiXCR and lists one record per CDR3 protein. The data show roughly 62,000 distinct CDR3 sequences, around 62% seen once. Sequenced material: cultured non-Tr1 T cells, either the whole culture or a sorted T cell fraction (not recorded which). The receptors here all came from a human donor in good health. Both conserved end residues are trimmed from each CDR3. A D gene is named only where the DNA matches it firmly.

d_call	j_call	v_call	cdr3_aa
NA	TRBJ2-3	TRBV5-4	ASGAGSHRDTQY
TRBD1	TRBJ2-1	TRBV6-6	ASSKTPGQGIVEQF
NA	TRBJ2-3	TRBV3-1	ASSPQAATSTDTQY
NA	TRBJ2-3	TRBV29-1	SVEIREKGTDTQY
TRBD2	TRBJ2-7	TRBV7-2	ASSRLAGETYEQY
TRBD2	TRBJ2-5	TRBV3-1	ASSQALAGAETQY
NA	TRBJ2-7	TRBV5-1	ASSLDPGRYEQY
NA	TRBJ1-4	TRBV6-5	ASSDTNEKLF
NA	TRBJ1-3	TRBV7-8	ASSPLLSGNTIY
NA	TRBJ2-1	TRBV5-1	ASSLASPNEQF
TRBD2	TRBJ2-7	TRBV20-1	SAAGQTSGRAHEQY
NA	TRBJ2-1	TRBV11-2	ASSRLQGYEQF
NA	TRBJ2-3	TRBV9	ASSVDTDTQY
TRBD2	TRBJ2-7	TRBV6-1	ASIQDSGRIYEQY
NA	TRBJ1-1	TRBV7-2	ASSKLPSTEAF
NA	TRBJ2-7	TRBV24-1	ATSADGTRRRY
TRBD2	TRBJ2-1	TRBV28	ASRVGLAGAGEQF
NA	TRBJ2-2	TRBV15	ATSRKGVSTNTGELF
NA	TRBJ1-1	TRBV18	ASSPITEAF
NA	TRBJ1-1	TRBV6-2/TRBV6-3	ASSHGQSTEAF
NA	TRBJ2-7	TRBV6-1	ASTLMTGTYEQY
TRBD2	TRBJ2-1	TRBV20-1	SAVLAGGYGDEQF
NA	TRBJ2-3	TRBV5-1	ASAPRERSDTQY
TRBD1	TRBJ2-3	TRBV15	ATNTRQGTSTDTQY
TRBD1	TRBJ1-2	TRBV13	ASSAYNDRGGGYT
NA	TRBJ1-5	TRBV27	ATKRGAGGNQPQH
NA	TRBJ1-1	TRBV20-1	SARIPADWAEAF
TRBD2	TRBJ2-7	TRBV4-2	ASSQEVRSGRGEQY
NA	TRBJ1-1	TRBV18	ASSLNPTGPKMNTEAF
TRBD2	TRBJ2-7	TRBV19	ASSIKGLAGGDYEQY
TRBD2	TRBJ2-5	TRBV15	ATSWLAGNQETQY
NA	TRBJ2-5	TRBV20-1	SARGGAETQY
NA	TRBJ1-5	TRBV4-2	ASSQDRRNNQPQH
NA	TRBJ2-2	TRBV6-7	ASSYPRLSGTGELF
NA	TRBJ2-4	TRBV28	ASSTNRDIQY
TRBD1	TRBJ1-2	TRBV10-1	ASSDGTGSRGYT
TRBD1	TRBJ2-2	TRBV5-1	ASTRTGPGAGELF
NA	TRBJ2-2	TRBV7-8	ASSLGRVAGELF
TRBD1	TRBJ2-4	TRBV5-1	ASSLEGQGAKNIQY